Listed below are T cell receptor beta chains from one sample, sequenced in a study of OX40 agonist ivuxolimab in advanced cancers. Sequencing was performed with immunoSEQ multiplex PCR; in TCRdb, only in-frame clones are kept and a portion is missing. The sample has under 80,000 clones, 85% to 95% seen once; the top ten hold about 0.32%. This specimen consisted of CD4+ or CD8+ T cells sorted from blood, obtained in a trial of the OX40 agonist ivuxolimab. Receptor source: an adult with an advanced solid tumor such as melanoma, head and neck, liver or kidney cancer. The CDR3 runs from the conserved cysteine through the conserved F or W. Each record gives: D gene, J gene, V gene, clone size, CDR3 protein, CDR3 DNA. D genes are given only for firm matches. Rows may omit the clone size; those that give it use once, few, many or a size class.

D gene: .
J gene: TRBJ2-2
V gene: TRBV7-8
clone size: .
CDR3 protein: CASSSGGGFTGELFF
CDR3 DNA: TGTGCCAGCAGCTCGGGAGGGGGCTTTACCGGGGAGCTGTTTTTT

D gene: TRBD2
J gene: TRBJ2-1
V gene: TRBV5-5
clone size: .
CDR3 protein: CASSMTSGHNEQFF
CDR3 DNA: TGTGCCAGCAGCATGACTAGCGGACACAATGAGCAGTTCTTC

D gene: TRBD1
J gene: TRBJ2-7
V gene: TRBV6-9
clone size: .
CDR3 protein: CASSYGTGGDEQYF
CDR3 DNA: TGTGCCAGCAGTTACGGGACAGGGGGAGATGAGCAGTACTTC

D gene: TRBD1
J gene: TRBJ1-2
V gene: TRBV6-5
clone size: .
CDR3 protein: CASSRDRSGYGYTF
CDR3 DNA: TGTGCCAGCAGCAGGGACAGGTCGGGCTATGGCTACACCTTC

D gene: .
J gene: TRBJ1-6
V gene: TRBV15
clone size: .
CDR3 protein: CATSRANPIRNRNSPLHF
CDR3 DNA: TGTGCCACCAGCAGAGCCAACCCCATCCGGAACCGGAATTCACCCCTCCACTTT

D gene: .
J gene: TRBJ1-4
V gene: TRBV4-2
clone size: once
CDR3 protein: CASSQGSGGDYEKLFF
CDR3 DNA: TGTGCCAGCAGCCAAGGGTCGGGGGGCGATTATGAAAAACTGTTTTTT

D gene: TRBD2
J gene: TRBJ2-1
V gene: TRBV28
clone size: .
CDR3 protein: CASSSRAGGHNEQFF
CDR3 DNA: TGTGCCAGCAGTTCTCGAGCGGGAGGTCACAATGAGCAGTTCTTC

D gene: .
J gene: TRBJ2-5
V gene: TRBV27
clone size: .
CDR3 protein: CASSPQYF
CDR3 DNA: TGTGCCAGCAGTCCCCAGTACTTC

D gene: TRBD1
J gene: TRBJ1-2
V gene: TRBV27
clone size: .
CDR3 protein: CASSLISGTGFYGYTF
CDR3 DNA: TGTGCCAGCAGTCTCATCTCCGGGACAGGCTTTTATGGCTACACCTTC

D gene: .
J gene: TRBJ2-2
V gene: TRBV4-3
clone size: .
CDR3 protein: CASSQDQGPGELFF
CDR3 DNA: TGCGCCAGCAGCCAAGATCAGGGGCCCGGGGAGCTGTTTTTT

D gene: .
J gene: TRBJ2-1
V gene: TRBV2
clone size: .
CDR3 protein: CASSVLRDANEQFF
CDR3 DNA: TGTGCCAGCAGTGTCCTCCGGGACGCCAATGAGCAGTTCTTC

D gene: .
J gene: TRBJ1-2
V gene: TRBV5-4
clone size: .
CDR3 protein: CASSLADGLYHGYTF
CDR3 DNA: TGTGCCAGCAGCTTGGCTGACGGACTGTACCATGGCTACACCTTC

D gene: .
J gene: TRBJ2-5
V gene: TRBV5-1
clone size: .
CDR3 protein: CASRMIGTSEETQYF
CDR3 DNA: TGCGCCAGCAGGATGATCGGGACCTCGGAAGAGACCCAGTACTTC

D gene: .
J gene: TRBJ2-7
V gene: TRBV27
clone size: .
CDR3 protein: CASSLQSEQYF
CDR3 DNA: TGTGCCAGCAGTTTACAGTCCGAGCAGTACTTC

D gene: .
J gene: TRBJ1-4
V gene: TRBV7-8
clone size: once
CDR3 protein: CASSLALNEKLFF
CDR3 DNA: TGTGCCAGCAGCTTAGCGCTTAATGAAAAACTGTTTTTT

D gene: TRBD1
J gene: TRBJ1-4
V gene: TRBV18
clone size: .
CDR3 protein: CASSPRLPGTGAEKLFF
CDR3 DNA: TGTGCCAGCTCACCTAGGTTACCCGGGACAGGGGCCGAAAAACTGTTTTTT

D gene: TRBD2
J gene: TRBJ2-1
V gene: TRBV7-2
clone size: .
CDR3 protein: CASSLVGLADQGEQFF
CDR3 DNA: TGTGCCAGCAGCTTAGTGGGACTAGCGGATCAGGGTGAGCAGTTCTTC

D gene: .
J gene: TRBJ2-5
V gene: TRBV25-1
clone size: .
CDR3 protein: CASRPRPGETQYF
CDR3 DNA: TGTGCCAGCAGACCCCGCCCGGGGGAGACCCAGTACTTC

D gene: .
J gene: TRBJ1-1
V gene: TRBV5-8
clone size: .
CDR3 protein: CASAVILYTEAFF
CDR3 DNA: TGTGCCAGCGCGGTGATTTTGTACACTGAAGCTTTCTTT

D gene: TRBD1
J gene: TRBJ2-2
V gene: TRBV27
clone size: .
CDR3 protein: CASSSIGTGALSELFF
CDR3 DNA: TGTGCCAGCAGTTCGATTGGGACAGGGGCCTTATCGGAGCTGTTTTTT

D gene: TRBD1
J gene: TRBJ2-2
V gene: TRBV30
clone size: .
CDR3 protein: CAWSVRRTGGMNTGELFF
CDR3 DNA: TGTGCCTGGAGTGTACGCCGGACAGGGGGCATGAACACCGGGGAGCTGTTTTTT

D gene: .
J gene: TRBJ2-2
V gene: TRBV2
clone size: once
CDR3 protein: CASTSRVDTGELFF
CDR3 DNA: TGTGCCAGCACCTCTAGGGTGGACACCGGGGAGCTGTTTTTT

D gene: TRBD1
J gene: TRBJ2-2
V gene: TRBV5-4
clone size: .
CDR3 protein: CASSLPGQGSRGELFF
CDR3 DNA: TGTGCCAGCAGCTTGCCGGGACAGGGCTCAAGGGGGGAGCTGTTTTTT

D gene: .
J gene: TRBJ2-2
V gene: TRBV27
clone size: once
CDR3 protein: CASRAGQLRAGELFF
CDR3 DNA: TGTGCCAGCAGGGCGGGACAGCTAAGGGCCGGGGAGCTGTTTTTT

D gene: TRBD1
J gene: TRBJ2-7
V gene: TRBV18
clone size: .
CDR3 protein: CASSPPTGDRNEQYF
CDR3 DNA: TGTGCCAGCTCACCGCCTACAGGGGATCGGAACGAGCAGTACTTC

D gene: .
J gene: TRBJ2-1
V gene: TRBV5-1
clone size: .
CDR3 protein: CASSLDTPGNEQFF
CDR3 DNA: TGCGCCAGCAGCTTGGACACCCCCGGCAATGAGCAGTTCTTC

D gene: .
J gene: TRBJ1-3
V gene: TRBV28
clone size: .
CDR3 protein: CASSLWTGLGNTIYF
CDR3 DNA: TGTGCCAGCAGTCTCTGGACGGGCCTAGGAAACACCATATATTTT

D gene: .
J gene: TRBJ2-2
V gene: TRBV7-9
clone size: .
CDR3 protein: CASSFLVNTGELFF
CDR3 DNA: TGTGCCAGCAGCTTTTTAGTGAACACCGGGGAGCTGTTTTTT

D gene: .
J gene: TRBJ2-7
V gene: TRBV5-1
clone size: .
CDR3 protein: CASSLRTDSSYEQYF
CDR3 DNA: TGCGCCAGCAGCTTGAGGACGGATAGCTCCTACGAGCAGTACTTC

D gene: .
J gene: TRBJ2-6
V gene: TRBV7-2
clone size: .
CDR3 protein: CASSLGGNSGANVLTF
CDR3 DNA: TGTGCCAGCAGCTTAGGAGGGAACTCTGGGGCCAACGTCCTGACTTTC

D gene: .
J gene: TRBJ2-1
V gene: TRBV5-1
clone size: once
CDR3 protein: CASSAETGSYNEQFF
CDR3 DNA: TGCGCCAGCAGCGCCGAGACAGGCTCCTACAATGAGCAGTTCTTC

D gene: TRBD1
J gene: TRBJ2-2
V gene: TRBV6-5
clone size: .
CDR3 protein: CASSYNRQGSTGELFF
CDR3 DNA: TGTGCCAGCAGTTACAACAGACAGGGATCGACCGGGGAGCTGTTTTTT

D gene: TRBD1
J gene: TRBJ1-6
V gene: TRBV6-5
clone size: .
CDR3 protein: CASSIGQGWGSPLHF
CDR3 DNA: TGTGCCAGCAGCATAGGACAGGGTTGGGGATCACCCCTCCACTTT

D gene: TRBD1
J gene: TRBJ1-1
V gene: TRBV6-1
clone size: .
CDR3 protein: CASSLTGDTEAFF
CDR3 DNA: TGTGCCAGCAGTCTAACAGGGGACACTGAAGCTTTCTTT

D gene: TRBD1
J gene: TRBJ2-7
V gene: TRBV11-3
clone size: .
CDR3 protein: CASSSRGLSSYEQYF
CDR3 DNA: TGTGCCAGCAGCTCCAGGGGGCTAAGCTCCTACGAGCAGTACTTC

D gene: .
J gene: TRBJ1-4
V gene: TRBV30
clone size: once
CDR3 protein: CAWSRQSEKLFF
CDR3 DNA: TGTGCCTGGTCGCGACAGAGTGAAAAACTGTTTTTT

D gene: .
J gene: TRBJ1-2
V gene: TRBV7-2
clone size: .
CDR3 protein: CASSLEDRANYGYTF
CDR3 DNA: TGTGCCAGCAGCTTAGAAGACAGAGCTAACTATGGCTACACCTTC

D gene: .
J gene: TRBJ2-7
V gene: TRBV6-5
clone size: .
CDR3 protein: CASSRGLEQYF
CDR3 DNA: TGTGCCAGCAGCAGGGGCCTCGAGCAGTACTTC

D gene: .
J gene: TRBJ2-3
V gene: TRBV6-5
clone size: .
CDR3 protein: CASRGGPRATYF
CDR3 DNA: TGTGCCAGCAGGGGGGGCCCTAGGGCCACGTATTTT

D gene: .
J gene: TRBJ1-4
V gene: TRBV5-1
clone size: .
CDR3 protein: CASSRLGTDEKLFF
CDR3 DNA: TGCGCCAGCAGCCGCCTGGGCACGGATGAAAAACTGTTTTTT

D gene: .
J gene: TRBJ1-5
V gene: TRBV10-3
clone size: .
CDR3 protein: CAISESVTNQPQHF
CDR3 DNA: TGTGCCATCAGTGAGTCGGTTACCAATCAGCCCCAGCATTTT

D gene: TRBD1
J gene: TRBJ1-5
V gene: TRBV4-3
clone size: .
CDR3 protein: CASSQDLWRGPGDNQPQHF
CDR3 DNA: TGCGCCAGCAGCCAAGATCTATGGAGGGGGCCAGGAGACAATCAGCCCCAGCATTTT

D gene: .
J gene: TRBJ2-1
V gene: TRBV2
clone size: .
CDR3 protein: CASSWGRNEQFF
CDR3 DNA: TGTGCCAGCAGTTGGGGGAGGAATGAGCAGTTCTTC

D gene: .
J gene: TRBJ2-1
V gene: TRBV29-1
clone size: .
CDR3 protein: CSVDRQGTDEQFF
CDR3 DNA: TGCAGCGTTGACAGGCAGGGGACCGATGAGCAGTTCTTC

D gene: .
J gene: TRBJ1-2
V gene: TRBV7-9
clone size: once
CDR3 protein: CASSSQGALNYGYTF
CDR3 DNA: TGTGCCAGCAGCTCACAGGGTGCCCTAAACTATGGCTACACCTTC

D gene: .
J gene: TRBJ2-7
V gene: TRBV6-5
clone size: .
CDR3 protein: CASTPTASYEQYF
CDR3 DNA: TGTGCCAGCACACCGACCGCCTCCTACGAGCAGTACTTC

D gene: .
J gene: TRBJ2-1
V gene: TRBV7-8
clone size: .
CDR3 protein: CASSLGTYSYNEQFF
CDR3 DNA: TGTGCCAGCAGCTTGGGAACGTACTCCTACAATGAGCAGTTCTTC

D gene: TRBD2
J gene: TRBJ2-3
V gene: TRBV11-2
clone size: .
CDR3 protein: CASSPAAGGGDTQYF
CDR3 DNA: TGTGCCAGCAGCCCGGCGGCGGGGGGTGGAGATACGCAGTATTTT

D gene: TRBD1
J gene: TRBJ2-7
V gene: TRBV19
clone size: .
CDR3 protein: CATRDREYEQYF
CDR3 DNA: TGTGCCACGCGGGACAGGGAGTACGAGCAGTACTTC

D gene: .
J gene: TRBJ2-2
V gene: TRBV4-1
clone size: .
CDR3 protein: CASSQGLAINTGELFF
CDR3 DNA: TGCGCCAGCAGCCAAGGTCTAGCGATAAACACCGGGGAGCTGTTTTTT

D gene: TRBD1
J gene: TRBJ1-1
V gene: TRBV18
clone size: few
CDR3 protein: CASSPDRDTEAFF
CDR3 DNA: TGTGCCAGCTCACCAGACAGGGACACTGAAGCTTTCTTT

D gene: .
J gene: TRBJ1-1
V gene: TRBV2
clone size: once
CDR3 protein: CASRVEVTEAFF
CDR3 DNA: TGTGCCAGCAGGGTTGAGGTCACTGAAGCTTTCTTT

D gene: TRBD1
J gene: TRBJ1-2
V gene: TRBV6-5
clone size: .
CDR3 protein: CASRRQGGTYGYTF
CDR3 DNA: TGTGCCAGCAGACGACAGGGAGGTACTTATGGCTACACCTTC

D gene: .
J gene: TRBJ2-5
V gene: TRBV30
clone size: .
CDR3 protein: CAWSRGQLRPETQYF
CDR3 DNA: TGTGCCTGGAGTCGAGGCCAGCTCCGTCCAGAGACCCAGTACTTC

D gene: .
J gene: TRBJ2-3
V gene: TRBV7-2
clone size: .
CDR3 protein: CASSLGVRGPATDTQYF
CDR3 DNA: TGTGCCAGCAGCTTAGGAGTGCGGGGGCCGGCGACAGATACGCAGTATTTT

D gene: .
J gene: TRBJ1-1
V gene: TRBV30
clone size: few
CDR3 protein: CAWSVLSGAEAFF
CDR3 DNA: TGTGCCTGGAGTGTACTATCGGGGGCTGAAGCTTTCTTT

D gene: .
J gene: TRBJ1-2
V gene: TRBV5-1
clone size: .
CDR3 protein: CASSLGAPYGYTF
CDR3 DNA: TGCGCCAGCAGCTTGGGGGCCCCTTATGGCTACACCTTC

D gene: .
J gene: TRBJ1-2
V gene: TRBV28
clone size: .
CDR3 protein: CASCNEYGYTF
CDR3 DNA: TGTGCCAGCTGTAATGAGTATGGCTACACCTTC

D gene: TRBD2
J gene: TRBJ2-1
V gene: TRBV5-1
clone size: .
CDR3 protein: CASSLALAGYNEQFF
CDR3 DNA: TGCGCCAGCAGCTTGGCTCTAGCGGGATACAATGAGCAGTTCTTC

D gene: .
J gene: TRBJ2-7
V gene: TRBV15
clone size: .
CDR3 protein: CATSRERYEQYF
CDR3 DNA: TGTGCCACCAGCAGAGAGAGATACGAGCAGTACTTC